These T cell receptor beta chains were read from a single sample in a study of CD8+CD57+ T cells in acquired aplastic anemia. Each CDR3 protein is one row after TCRdb ran MiXCR on the reads. Altogether 400,000 to 450,000 distinct CDR3 sequences are present, about two thirds being singletons, with the ten largest covering 3% to 5%. Specimen: sorted CD4+, CD8+, or CD8+CD57+ T cells (not recorded which) from PBMCs. Source of these receptors: a human donor in good health, serving as a control. Each CDR3 is given with its conserved first and last residue. The D gene is left open where the match is weak. Some rows mark clone size as missing; the rest say once, few, many or name a class of expanded clone.

NA,TRBV6-4,TRBJ2-5,NA,TGTGCCAGCAGTCCGCCAGGGGCAATAGAGACCCAGTACTTC,CASSPPGAIETQYF
NA,TRBV7-9,TRBJ1-3,NA,TGCGCCAGCAGCACAGACGGGGACTCTGGAAACACCATATATTTT,CASSTDGDSGNTIYF
TRBD2,TRBV20-1,TRBJ2-1,NA,TGCAGTGCTAGAGTCACTAGCGGGCTTTCCAATGAGCAGTTCTTC,CSARVTSGLSNEQFF
TRBD1,TRBV11-2,TRBJ1-1,NA,TGTGCCAGCAGCCCGGGGGACAGGGGGAACACTGAAGCTTTCTTT,CASSPGDRGNTEAFF
NA,TRBV10-3,TRBJ2-7,NA,TGTGCTAGCAGATCTCAGAGCTACGAGCAGTACTTC,CASRSQSYEQYF
NA,TRBV29-1,TRBJ2-5,NA,TGCAGCGTTGCCAGAATTGGGGGGCGGGAGACCCAGTACTTC,CSVARIGGRETQYF
TRBD1,TRBV12-3/TRBV12-4,TRBJ1-2,few,TGTGCCAGCAGCTTGGGACAGTACTATGGCTACACCTTC,CASSLGQYYGYTF
NA,TRBV7-9,TRBJ1-4,NA,TGTGCCAGCAGCACCCAGGGAGAAAAGCTGTTTTTT,CASSTQGEKLFF
TRBD1,TRBV4-3,TRBJ2-7,once,TGCACCATTAGACAGGGAGACCCTTCCTACGAGCAGTACTTC,CTIRQGDPSYEQYF
TRBD2,TRBV7-2,TRBJ2-7,NA,TGTGCCAGCAGCGATCGGACTAGCGGGGGCTCTAAGTACTACTTC,CASSDRTSGGSKYYF
TRBD1,TRBV2,TRBJ1-1,NA,TGTGCCAGCAGCGCGGACAGGGGCGACACTGAAGCTTTCTTT,CASSADRGDTEAFF
TRBD2,TRBV7-6,TRBJ2-5,NA,TGTGCCAGCAGCCCCCGTGGACTAGCGGAACTCCCACGATACTTC,CASSPRGLAELPRYF
NA,TRBV7-8,TRBJ1-6,NA,TGTGTCAGCAGCCCGAGGCCGAAGGCTGATGCTCTCTTCCACTTT,CVSSPRPKADALFHF